The 16 T cell receptor beta chains listed next were all sequenced from one sample in a study of a mutant IDH1 vaccine in newly diagnosed glioma. Clones were sequenced by immunoSEQ multiplex PCR, and TCRdb holds only the in-frame ones, with some missing. The sample comprises tens of thousands of clones, roughly 84% of which are singletons, and less than 9.5% rests with the top ten. No cognate antigen is known for these TCRs. Noted time point: week 5, during vaccination. A single vaccine dose contained 300 ug of mutant IDH1 20-mer peptide, and topical imiquimod was used with it. Sequencing used PBMCs, obtained from a glioma patient whose treatment included an IDH1 peptide vaccine. The receptors derive from a man between 40 and 49 years old with glioma. Some clones in this sample may be carry-over from other donors' samples.

The CDR3 reads CASSPRTGVTEAFF. The CDR3 nucleotides read TGTGCCAGCTCACCACGAACAGGGGTCACTGAAGCTTTCTTT. This rearrangement joins TRBV18 to TRBJ1-1; 7 nucleotides line up with TRBD1. The CDR3 length is 14 residues. CDR1 KGHSH and CDR2 LQKENI come from the germline V gene. Unmatched junction bases numbered 3, after V lost 1 base and J lost 4 bases.

V gene TRBV9 combines with J gene TRBJ1-4, with D possibly TRBD1 on 5 matching bases. The CDR3 length is 14 residues. Germline V CDR1 and CDR2: SGDLS, YYNGEE. Trimming took 4 bases from V and 8 from J, leaving 15 bases between them. The CDR3 here is CASSRGGLEEKLFF. The CDR3 DNA reads TGTGCCAGCAGCAGGGGAGGGTTAGAAGAAAAACTGTTTTTT.

The V call is TRBV5-1, the J call TRBJ1-1; no definite D call. Trimming pared 1 base from V and 1 base from J, leaving 8 bases between. This CDR3 is built from 14 residues. Looked up from germline, CDR1 is SGHRS and CDR2 is YFSETQ. This CDR3 reads CASSLLQENTEAFF. The CDR3, as DNA: TGCGCCAGCAGCTTGTTGCAAGAGAACACTGAAGCTTTCTTT.

The chain combines TRBV11-3 with TRBJ1-6, with 11 positions matching TRBD1. V was clipped by 5 bases and J by 4 bases; unmatched bases: 4. CDR1 and CDR2 (germline): SGHNT, YENEEA. This CDR3 is built from 16 residues. The CDR3 is CASSAGTGGYNSPLHF. The CDR3 nucleotides read TGTGCCAGCAGCGCCGGGACAGGGGGTTATAATTCACCCCTCCACTTT.

The V gene is TRBV9, the J gene TRBJ2-5, with 10 nucleotides matching TRBD1. This CDR3 has 16 residues. Germline values: CDR1 SGDLS, CDR2 YYNGEE. Trimming removed 4 bases from V and 3 bases from J; junction bases left unmatched: 9. The chain's CDR3 is CASSPRDRGPEETQYF. Written as DNA, the CDR3 is TGTGCCAGCAGCCCCCGGGACAGGGGCCCGGAAGAGACCCAGTACTTC.

The rearrangement joins TRBV30 to TRBJ2-5; 7 nucleotides agree with TRBD2. Trimming cost V 1 base and J 2 bases; bases outside gene matches: 7. This CDR3 has 15 amino acids. The germline CDR1 and CDR2 sequences are GTSNPN and SVGIG (reference sequence). In DNA form, the CDR3 reads TGTGCCTGGAGTGATAAGGGGAGGGGTCAAGAGACCCAGTACTTC. As protein: CAWSDKGRGQETQYF.

V usage is TRBV7-9 and J usage is TRBJ1-3; 7 positions match TRBD1. V was clipped by 6 bases and J by 4 bases; unmatched bases: 12. The V gene's germline CDR1 is SEHNR and CDR2 FQNEAQ (reference sequence). CDR3 size: 16 residues. This chain's CDR3 is CASSQTGSARGNTIYF. The CDR3 nucleotides read TGTGCCAGCAGTCAGACAGGGTCCGCGAGGGGAAACACCATATATTTT.

This clone has a single count. The chain has TRBV5-8 and TRBJ1-4, with D possibly matching TRBD1 (5 bases). CDR3 length: 14 residues. The germline V and J ends were trimmed by 1 base and 10 bases, with 14 bases remaining between them. From germline, CDR1 is SGHTS and CDR2 YDEGEE. Here the CDR3 DNA reads TGTGCCAGCAGCTTGCGAAGGGGAGACGCAAAACTGTTTTTT. Translation gives CASSLRRGDAKLFF.

This clone is a singleton in its sample. V gene TRBV7-9 combines with J gene TRBJ2-3; D not certain. The CDR3 sequence is 16 residues long. The V gene lost 0 bases and the J gene lost 0 bases, with 10 bases spanning the gap. In germline, CDR1 is SEHNR, CDR2 FQNEAQ (reference sequence). The CDR3 nucleotides read TGTGCCAGCAGCTTAGCGTCTGGAACTAGCACAGATACGCAGTATTTT. Translation gives CASSLASGTSTDTQYF.

This clone came up once. The chain joins TRBV7-2 to TRBJ1-5, with D unresolved. Germline V gene lookup returns CDR1 SGHTA and CDR2 FQGNSA. The V and J ends lost 1 base and 3 bases respectively, with 10 bases between them. The CDR3 totals 15 residues. The DNA for the CDR3 is TGTGCCAGCAGCTTAGGAAGGCAGACCAATCAGCCCCAGCATTTT. Translating gives CASSLGRQTNQPQHF.

The J gene is TRBJ2-5, the V gene TRBV5-1; TRBD1 or TRBD2 may be the D gene (6 bases each). The CDR3 loop spans 14 amino acids. Germline CDR1 reads SGHRS; CDR2 reads YFSETQ. The ends were cut back, 7 bases at V and 4 bases at J, with 17 bases in the middle. The CDR3 DNA is TGCGCCAGCGAGGTGGGGGGCTCGGGAGAGACCCAGTACTTC. Protein: CASEVGGSGETQYF.

The chain links TRBV18 to TRBJ1-5; 10 bases line up with TRBD1. This CDR3 comprises 15 residues. Germline CDR1 and CDR2: KGHSH and LQKENI. The J segment lost 6 bases and the V segment lost 5 bases, leaving 7 bases of the junction unmatched. This CDR3 is CASSMTGGVGQPQHF. Here the CDR3 DNA reads TGTGCCAGCTCAATGACAGGGGGCGTGGGTCAGCCCCAGCATTTT.

This clone has more than one count but fewer than ten. The chain uses TRBV5-5 and TRBJ1-5, with a possible D match to TRBD1 (6 bases). Germline V gives CDR1 SGHKS, CDR2 YYEKEE (reference sequence). The germline V and J ends were trimmed by 2 bases and 2 bases, with 11 bases remaining between them. The CDR3 loop spans 15 amino acids. The CDR3 protein is CASSFRGRGNQPQHF. The CDR3 DNA reads as TGTGCCAGCAGCTTCAGGGGCAGGGGCAATCAGCCCCAGCATTTT.

In the case of this clone: A much more abundant neighbour one base away suggests this may be a read error. The chain employs TRBV30 and TRBJ1-6; 8 nucleotides match TRBD1. CDR3 size: 14 residues. CDR1 and CDR2 (germline): GTSNPN, SVGIG (reference sequence). J was trimmed by 5 bases and V by 2 bases; bases with no gene match: 2. The CDR3 DNA sequence: TGTGCCTGGAGTTCGGGACAGGATAATTCACCCCTCCACTTT. Protein product: CAWSSGQDNSPLHF. Supplemented by reference TRBV30 and TRBJ1-6, the full variable domain reads SQTIHQWPATLVQPVGSPLSLECTVEGTSNPNLYWYRQAAGRGLQLLFYSVGIGQISSEVPQNLSASRPQDRQFILSSKKLLLSDSGFYLCAWSSGQDNSPLHFGNGTRLTVT.

V usage is TRBV5-1 and J usage is TRBJ2-4; D may correspond to TRBD1 or TRBD2 (6 bases each). This CDR3 spans 14 amino acids. V gave up 0 bases and J gave up 11 bases, with 15 bases separating them. Germline V CDR1 and CDR2: SGHRS, YFSETQ. The CDR3 region is CASSLEGVGGVQYF. The CDR3 bases are TGCGCCAGCAGCTTGGAAGGGGTGGGGGGCGTTCAGTACTTC.

The rearrangement uses TRBV10-2 and TRBJ2-2; D may be TRBD1 (6 bases). The CDR3 is 15 amino acids. V was clipped by 7 bases and J by 3 bases, with 15 bases between them. Germline assignment: CDR1 WSHSY and CDR2 SAAADI. Here the CDR3 reads CASTLDRSDTGELFF. CDR3 DNA: TGCGCCAGCACCCTAGACAGGTCTGACACCGGGGAGCTGTTTTTT.